The present T cell receptor (beta chain) was sequenced within a study of CD8 T cells in Susac syndrome. Trimming cost V 2 bases and J 2 bases, with 13 bases left between them. The length of the CDR3 is 15 residues. Looked up from germline, CDR1 is MNHNY and CDR2 is SVGAGI (reference sequence). This clonotype was seen just once. Reverse transcription of roughly 0.5 to 1 ug RNA was carried out with random hexamers. Across 54 Vbeta and 13 Jbeta, TCR beta CDR3 was amplified with immunoSEQ multiplex PCR. TCRdb re-called the immunoSEQ multiplex PCR reads through MiXCR, storing one row per CDR3 protein. The sample has about 100,000 distinct CDR3 sequences, 80% to 95% seen once.

The rearrangement uses TRBV6-6 and TRBJ2-7, with D possibly being TRBD2 (6 bases). This clonotype was obtained from a human donor in good health. Sequences were obtained from CD8+ T cells from PBMCs. The CDR3 DNA reads TGTGCCAGCAGTTACCTAGTGGGGGGTCCCTACGAGCAGTACTTC. It yields the protein CASSYLVGGPYEQYF.